These T cell receptor beta chains were read from a single sample in a study of CD8+CD57+ T cells in acquired aplastic anemia. TCRdb independently ran MiXCR on the reads; one entry per CDR3 protein. The table lists fewer than 200,000 distinct CDR3 sequences, more than 45% of them singletons. Source material: sorted CD4+, CD8+, or CD8+CD57+ T cells (not recorded which) from PBMCs. These receptors were obtained from a human donor with aplastic anemia. Both conserved end residues are part of each CDR3. The D gene is left open where the match is weak. Not every row has a clone size; where given, it reads once, few, many or a size class.

>TRBJ2-3|-|many|TRBV12-3/TRBV12-4
CASRPNPTGIDTQYF
TGTGCCAGCAGACCGAACCCTACAGGGATAGATACGCAGTATTTT
>TRBJ1-2|-|-|TRBV2
CASRDDRSSGYTF
TGTGCCAGCAGGGATGACAGGTCGTCTGGCTACACCTTC
>TRBJ2-3|-|-|TRBV25-1
CASSVRGGGDTQYF
TGTGCCAGCAGCGTTCGTGGGGGTGGGGATACGCAGTATTTT
>TRBJ1-1|-|many|TRBV7-8
CASSLAEGRAEAFF
TGTGCCAGCAGCTTGGCGGAAGGTCGAGCTGAAGCTTTCTTT
>TRBJ1-6|-|-|TRBV7-2
CASSPGFPLHF
TGTGCCAGCAGTCCAGGGTTTCCCCTCCACTTT
>TRBJ2-7|-|once|TRBV12-3/TRBV12-4
CASRAGHEQYF
TGTGCCAGTAGAGCTGGCCACGAGCAGTACTTC
>TRBJ1-1|TRBD1|-|TRBV12-3/TRBV12-4
CASSPVPGQAGRMNTEAFF
TGTGCCAGCAGCCCTGTCCCGGGACAGGCTGGGCGTATGAACACTGAAGCTTTCTTT
>TRBJ2-3|-|-|TRBV12-3/TRBV12-4
CASGFYGGGTDTQYF
TGTGCCAGCGGTTTCTACGGGGGTGGCACAGATACGCAGTATTTT
>TRBJ2-7|-|many|TRBV18
CASSQRHEQYF
TGTGCCAGCTCACAGAGGCACGAGCAGTACTTC
>TRBJ2-3|TRBD1|many|TRBV5-1
CASSLARAGGADTQYF
TGCGCCAGCAGCTTGGCCCGCGCAGGGGGCGCAGATACGCAGTATTTT
>TRBJ2-3|-|few|TRBV6-1
CASRGRGVTDTQYF
TGTGCCAGCCGTGGCAGGGGGGTCACAGATACGCAGTATTTT
>TRBJ2-1|-|-|TRBV7-8
CASRHVGSYNEQFF
TGTGCCAGCAGACACGTAGGATCCTACAATGAGCAGTTCTTC
>TRBJ1-2|-|-|TRBV6-5
CASSYSAQSQAPRGYTF
TGTGCCAGCAGTTACTCAGCCCAAAGTCAGGCACCGCGCGGCTACACCTTC
>TRBJ1-2|-|many|TRBV19
CASSISQGANYGYTF
TGTGCCAGTAGTATATCACAGGGAGCTAACTATGGCTACACCTTC
>TRBJ2-5|TRBD1|-|TRBV9
CASSEGQGQETQYF
TGTGCCAGCAGCGAAGGACAGGGACAAGAGACCCAGTACTTC
>TRBJ2-7|-|many|TRBV19
CASSIDNRRIYEQYF
TGTGCCAGTAGTATAGATAACAGAAGAATCTACGAGCAGTACTTC
>TRBJ1-6|-|-|TRBV2
CASSESTGNNSPLHF
TGTGCCAGCAGTGAAAGTACGGGAAACAATTCACCCCTCCACTTT
>TRBJ1-1|-|-|TRBV7-6
CASSNQGSGSGTEAFF
TGTGCCAGCAGCAATCAAGGGTCGGGCTCCGGCACCGAAGCTTTCTTT
>TRBJ1-2|-|-|TRBV4-3
CASSQEGGLGYTF
TGCGCCAGCAGCCAAGAGGGTGGGCTTGGCTACACCTTC
>TRBJ1-6|-|-|TRBV11-1
CASAEGGGLYNSPLHF
TGTGCCTCAGCAGAAGGTGGCGGCCTCTATAATTCACCCCTCCACTTT
>TRBJ2-1|-|few|TRBV10-3
CAISEVFSGTYEQFF
TGTGCCATCAGTGAGGTATTTAGCGGTACCTATGAGCAGTTCTTC
>TRBJ1-5|-|few|TRBV11-2
CASSLGADWASNQPQHF
TGTGCCAGCAGCTTAGGGGCGGATTGGGCAAGCAATCAGCCCCAGCATTTT
>TRBJ2-7|TRBD2|-|TRBV11-2
CASSPLKREVTKQYF
TGTGCCAGCAGCCCCCTCAAGCGGGAGGTAACTAAGCAGTACTTC
>TRBJ2-5|-|-|TRBV7-6
CASSRAETQYF
TGTGCCAGCAGCCGAGCTGAGACCCAGTACTTC
>TRBJ1-5|-|-|TRBV10-2
CASSTSVGEPQHF
TGCGCCAGCAGCACATCAGTCGGAGAGCCCCAGCATTTT